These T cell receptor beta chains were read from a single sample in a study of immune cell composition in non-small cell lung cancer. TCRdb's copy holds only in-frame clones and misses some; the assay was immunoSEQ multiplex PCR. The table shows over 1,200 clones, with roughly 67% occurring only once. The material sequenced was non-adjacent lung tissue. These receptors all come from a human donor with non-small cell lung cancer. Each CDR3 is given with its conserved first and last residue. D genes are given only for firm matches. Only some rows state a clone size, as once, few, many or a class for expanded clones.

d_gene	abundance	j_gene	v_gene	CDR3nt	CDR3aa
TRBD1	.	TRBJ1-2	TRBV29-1	TGCAGCGTAGGGACAGGGAGTGATGGCTACACCTTC	CSVGTGSDGYTF
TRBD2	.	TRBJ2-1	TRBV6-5	TGTGCCAGCAGTTATTCCGGGCCCGGGGGGGGTGAGCAGTTCTTC	CASSYSGPGGGEQFF
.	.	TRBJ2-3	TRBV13	TGTGCCAGCAGCTTACCCGGGGACAATGGGGTTATGGATACGCAGTATTTT	CASSLPGDNGVMDTQYF
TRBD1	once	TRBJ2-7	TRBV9	TGTGCCAGCAGCGTAGGGGGGACAGCATTTTACGAGCAGTACTTC	CASSVGGTAFYEQYF
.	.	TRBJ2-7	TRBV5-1	TGCGCCAGCAGCTTGGAAACGGTGGCCTACGAGCAGTACTTC	CASSLETVAYEQYF
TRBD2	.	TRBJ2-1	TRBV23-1	TGCGCCAGCAGTCAATGGGTGACTAGCGGGAGGTATGAGCAGTTCTTC	CASSQWVTSGRYEQFF
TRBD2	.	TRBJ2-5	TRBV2	TGTGCCAGCAGTGAATGGGGCGGGGGGTCACAGGAGACCCAGTACTTC	CASSEWGGGSQETQYF
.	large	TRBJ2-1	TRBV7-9	TGTGCCAGCAGCCTTATAGGGATTAGCGCTTACAATGAGCAGTTCTTC	CASSLIGISAYNEQFF
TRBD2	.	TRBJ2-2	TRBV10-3	TGTGCCATCAGATCCAGCGGGGGATTCACCGGGGAGCTGTTTTTT	CAIRSSGGFTGELFF
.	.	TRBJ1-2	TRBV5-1	TGCGCCAGCAGCTTGGAGAGGGGGAGCCCCTATGGCTACACCTTC	CASSLERGSPYGYTF
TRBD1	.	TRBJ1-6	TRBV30	TGTGCCTGGAGGGGACAGTCCAACAATTCACCCCTCCACTTT	CAWRGQSNNSPLHF
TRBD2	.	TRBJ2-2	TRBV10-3	TGTGCCATCAGTGAAGTAGCGGGAAACATCGGGGAGCTGTTTTTT	CAISEVAGNIGELFF
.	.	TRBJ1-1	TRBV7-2	TGTGCCAGCAGCTTAGTATCCAGGGCAGGCACTGAAGCTTTCTTT	CASSLVSRAGTEAFF
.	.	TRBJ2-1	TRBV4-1	TGCGCCAGCAGCCAAGGGGCAGGGTTGGGTTACAATGAGCAGTTCTTC	CASSQGAGLGYNEQFF
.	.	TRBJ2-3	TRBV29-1	TGCAGCGTTATCGTAGCCTCGGATACGCAGTATTTT	CSVIVASDTQYF
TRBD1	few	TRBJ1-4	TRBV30	TGTGCCGGACAGGGGGGGAGTGAAAAACTGTTTTTT	CAGQGGSEKLFF
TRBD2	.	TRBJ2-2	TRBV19	TGTGCCAGTAGTCCTCGGGAGGGCGGGTCCGGGGAGCTGTTTTTT	CASSPREGGSGELFF
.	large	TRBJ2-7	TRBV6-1	TGTGCCAGCAGTTCAAAGGGGGAGGGCCTAGGCGAGCAGTACTTC	CASSSKGEGLGEQYF
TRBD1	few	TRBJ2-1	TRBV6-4	TGTGCCAGCAGTTCGACAGGGTGGAAGGATGAGCAGTTCTTC	CASSSTGWKDEQFF
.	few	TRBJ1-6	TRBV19	TGTGCCAGTAGTGCCCCGGGGGACCGGTCACCCCTCCACTTT	CASSAPGDRSPLHF
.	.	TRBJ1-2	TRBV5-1	TGCGCCAGCACCTTCTCCGACAATAACTATGGCTACACCTTC	CASTFSDNNYGYTF
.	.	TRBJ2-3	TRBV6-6	TGTGCCAGCAGTTACACGCAGGGGTTGGGGCAGTATTTT	CASSYTQGLGQYF
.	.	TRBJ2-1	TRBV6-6	TGTGCCAGCAGTTACGATTCCCAGGGGTCTCCTGAGCAGTTCTTC	CASSYDSQGSPEQFF
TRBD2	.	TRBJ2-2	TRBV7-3	TGTGCCAGCAGCTGGTCCCCGGGACTAGCGGGGGCGGGATCCGGGGAGCTGTTTTTT	CASSWSPGLAGAGSGELFF
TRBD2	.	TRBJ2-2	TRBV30	TGTGCCTGGAGTCGGACTAGCCGATTCACCGGGGAGCTGTTTTTT	CAWSRTSRFTGELFF
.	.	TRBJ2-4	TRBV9	TGTGCCAGCAGCGTAGAACCGGTGGGCGAAAACATTCAGTACTTC	CASSVEPVGENIQYF
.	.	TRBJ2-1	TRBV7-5	TGTGCCAGCAGCTTAGGTGGAGGCTCCTACAATGAGCAGTTCTTC	CASSLGGGSYNEQFF
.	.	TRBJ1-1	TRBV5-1	TGCGCCAGCGTCGGGAACACTGAAGCTTTCTTT	CASVGNTEAFF
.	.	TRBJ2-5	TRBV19	TGTGCCAGTAGTAACGGACTCGTAGCGGTACAAGAGACCCAGTACTTC	CASSNGLVAVQETQYF
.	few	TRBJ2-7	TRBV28	TGTGCCAGCAGGCCCGCAGGGGCCGGCTACGAGCAGTACTTC	CASRPAGAGYEQYF
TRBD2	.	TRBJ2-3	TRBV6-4	TGTGCCACCAGCATATCCCCCGCGGGAGGAGGCACAGATACGCAGTATTTT	CATSISPAGGGTDTQYF
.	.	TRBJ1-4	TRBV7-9	TGTGCCAGCAGCTTAACGGGGTACACAAATGAAAAACTGTTTTTT	CASSLTGYTNEKLFF
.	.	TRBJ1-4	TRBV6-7	TGTGCCAGCAGCAGGACAGTGCGGAGTGAAAAACTGTTTTTT	CASSRTVRSEKLFF
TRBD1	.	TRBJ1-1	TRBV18	TGTGCCAGCTCACCAGGGGGACAGGGGGTAGTTGAAGCTTTCTTT	CASSPGGQGVVEAFF
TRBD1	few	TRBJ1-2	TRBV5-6	TGTGCCAGCAGCTTGCAGGACAGGGCTAGCAAGTACTATGGCTACACCTTC	CASSLQDRASKYYGYTF
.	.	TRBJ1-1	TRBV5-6	TGTGCCACCCTACCATTAGGACAGATCACTGAAGCTTTCTTT	CATLPLGQITEAFF
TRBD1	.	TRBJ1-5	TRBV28	TGTGCCAGCAGTTTGCCAACGGACCCCAGGGGGCATCAGCCCCAGCATTTT	CASSLPTDPRGHQPQHF
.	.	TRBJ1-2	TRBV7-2	TGTGCCAGCAGCCGGGACATAAATCATGGCTACACCTTC	CASSRDINHGYTF
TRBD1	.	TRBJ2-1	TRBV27	TGTGCCAGCAGTTTATGGAGGACAGGGCAACTCTACAATGAGCAGTTCTTC	CASSLWRTGQLYNEQFF
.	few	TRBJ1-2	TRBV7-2	TGTGCCAGCACCGCTCTCAGGGTAGACTATGGCTACACCTTC	CASTALRVDYGYTF
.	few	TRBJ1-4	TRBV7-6	TGTGCCAGCGGGGGAGGGGACAATGAAAAACTGTTTTTT	CASGGGDNEKLFF
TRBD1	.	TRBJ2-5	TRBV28	TGTGCCAGCAGCAGGGGGCTGGGGGAGCAGTACTTC	CASSRGLGEQYF
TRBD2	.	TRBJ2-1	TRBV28	TGTGCCAGCAGGGACACTCTAGCGGGAGGGCCCTACAATGAGCAGTTCTTC	CASRDTLAGGPYNEQFF
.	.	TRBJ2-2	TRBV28	TGTGCCAGCAGTCCCGCCACAGGGAACACCGGGGAGCTGTTTTTT	CASSPATGNTGELFF
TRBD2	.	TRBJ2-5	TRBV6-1	TGTGCCAGCAGTGAAGCGACTAGCCCTCAAGAGACCCAGTACTTC	CASSEATSPQETQYF
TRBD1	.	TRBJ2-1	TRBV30	TGTGCCTGGAGCGGGGACAGGGGATACAATGAGCAGTTCTTC	CAWSGDRGYNEQFF